The T cell receptor (beta chain) described here comes from a study of early stage breast cancer tumors. Findings and limits, study-wide: Enriched TCRB sequences shared across patients were mostly commonly generated sequences. Tumor and normal breast were distinguished via blood comparison in about 90% of the 16 patients.

Each sample had two DNA replicates, approximately 0.52 ug blood or roughly 1.4 ug tissue. Method: immunoSEQ multiplex PCR; TCRdb's copy keeps in-frame clones and lacks some. Among tens of thousands of clones listed, about 73% were seen once. This CDR3 is built from 13 residues. Germline V gene sequence: CDR1 MNHEY, CDR2 SMNVEV (reference sequence). V dropped 8 bases and J dropped 0 bases, with 5 bases sitting between them. A word on this clone: Its antigen is unknown.

The sequence was collected from a person aged 45-60 years with breast cancer. V and J are TRBV27 and TRBJ2-6; unclear D gene. Sequenced sample: blood. In nucleotides, the CDR3 is TGTGCCAGCGATAGCTCTGGGGCCAACGTCCTGACTTTC. Translating gives CASDSSGANVLTF.